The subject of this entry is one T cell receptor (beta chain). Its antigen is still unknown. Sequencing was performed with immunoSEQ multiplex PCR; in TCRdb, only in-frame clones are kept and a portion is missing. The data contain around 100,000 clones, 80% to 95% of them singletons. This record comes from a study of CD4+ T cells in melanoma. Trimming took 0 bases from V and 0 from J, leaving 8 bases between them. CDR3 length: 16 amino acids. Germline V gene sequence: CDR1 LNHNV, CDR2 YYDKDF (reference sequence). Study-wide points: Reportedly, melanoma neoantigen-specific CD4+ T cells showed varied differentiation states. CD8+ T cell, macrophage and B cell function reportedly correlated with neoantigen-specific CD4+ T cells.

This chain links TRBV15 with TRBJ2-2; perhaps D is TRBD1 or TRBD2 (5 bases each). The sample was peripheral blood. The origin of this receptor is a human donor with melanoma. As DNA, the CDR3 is TGTGCCACCAGCAGAGATCGGGGACCGAACACCGGGGAGCTGTTTTTT. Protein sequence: CATSRDRGPNTGELFF.